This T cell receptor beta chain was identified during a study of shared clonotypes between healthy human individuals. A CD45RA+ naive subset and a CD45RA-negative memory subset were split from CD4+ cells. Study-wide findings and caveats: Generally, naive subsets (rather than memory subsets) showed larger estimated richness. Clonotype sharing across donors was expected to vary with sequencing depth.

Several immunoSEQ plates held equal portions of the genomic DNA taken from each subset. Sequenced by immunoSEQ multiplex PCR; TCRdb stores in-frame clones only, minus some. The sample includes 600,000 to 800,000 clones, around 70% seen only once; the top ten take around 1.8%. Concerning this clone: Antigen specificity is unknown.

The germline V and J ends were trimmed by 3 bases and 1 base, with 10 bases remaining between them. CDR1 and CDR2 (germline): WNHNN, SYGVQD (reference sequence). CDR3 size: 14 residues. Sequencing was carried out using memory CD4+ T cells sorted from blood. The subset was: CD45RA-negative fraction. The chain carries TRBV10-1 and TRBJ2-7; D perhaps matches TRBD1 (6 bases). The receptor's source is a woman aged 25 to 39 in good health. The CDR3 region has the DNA TGCGCCAGCAGTGATGGACAGTATTCCTACGAGCAGTACTTC. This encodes CASSDGQYSYEQYF.